The TCR beta chain described here comes from a study of blood T cell repertoires in COVID-19. Produced via immunoSEQ multiplex PCR; TCRdb's table is partial and in-frame only. Found here are over 60,000 clones, around 77% of them singletons; the top ten hold less than 25%. Germline assignment: CDR1 SGDLS and CDR2 YYNGEE. The CDR3 sequence is 15 residues long. The V gene lost 2 bases and the J gene lost 1 base, with 7 bases spanning the gap. The V call is TRBV9, the J call TRBJ2-6; possibly TRBD1 for D (6 bases). The source is an elderly man with active or convalescent COVID-19. The specimen sequenced was peripheral blood. The CDR3 is CASSVTGSGANVLTF. The CDR3 DNA reads TGTGCCAGCAGCGTCACAGGGTCTGGGGCCAACGTCCTGACTTTC.